This T cell receptor (beta chain) was identified during a study of radiotherapy plus CTLA-4 blockade in lung cancer. Study-level background: Patients showed objective responses in approximately 17% of cases and disease control in under 35%.

A note on this clone: Its antigen is unidentified.

This table comes from immunoSEQ multiplex PCR, and its TCRdb copy is limited to in-frame clones, with some not included. Of 45,000 to 55,000 clones listed, about 81% are singletons. Whole-study findings and limits: Peripheral blood showed expansion of tumor-derived TCR clones after radiotherapy and ipilimumab.

The CDR3 consists of 13 residues. Trimming took 6 bases from V and 7 from J; bases not matched to a gene: 7. Germline assignment: CDR1 LNHDA and CDR2 SQIVND (reference sequence). This sample comprised peripheral blood, obtained from a patient treated with radiotherapy plus ipilimumab. The receptor's source is a human donor with non-small cell lung cancer who had stable disease on radiotherapy plus ipilimumab. The chain carries TRBV19 and TRBJ1-1; TRBD1 aligns across 8 bases. This CDR3 reads CASRVGTGVEAFF. The DNA for the CDR3 is TGTGCCAGTAGGGTTGGGACAGGAGTTGAAGCTTTCTTT.